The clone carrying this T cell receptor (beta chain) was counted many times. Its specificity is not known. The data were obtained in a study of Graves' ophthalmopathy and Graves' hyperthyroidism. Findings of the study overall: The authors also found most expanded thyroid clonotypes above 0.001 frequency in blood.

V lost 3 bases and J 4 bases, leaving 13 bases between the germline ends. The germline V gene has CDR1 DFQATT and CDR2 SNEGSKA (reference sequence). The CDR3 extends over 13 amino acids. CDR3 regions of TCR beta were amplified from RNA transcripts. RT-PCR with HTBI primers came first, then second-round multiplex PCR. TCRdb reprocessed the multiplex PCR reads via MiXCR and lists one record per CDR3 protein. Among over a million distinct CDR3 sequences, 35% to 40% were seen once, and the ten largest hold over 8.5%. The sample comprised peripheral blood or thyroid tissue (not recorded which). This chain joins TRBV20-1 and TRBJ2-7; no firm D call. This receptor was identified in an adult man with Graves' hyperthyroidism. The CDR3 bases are TGCAGTGCTAGGGGCGGATATTCGTACGAGCAGTACTTC. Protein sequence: CSARGGYSYEQYF.